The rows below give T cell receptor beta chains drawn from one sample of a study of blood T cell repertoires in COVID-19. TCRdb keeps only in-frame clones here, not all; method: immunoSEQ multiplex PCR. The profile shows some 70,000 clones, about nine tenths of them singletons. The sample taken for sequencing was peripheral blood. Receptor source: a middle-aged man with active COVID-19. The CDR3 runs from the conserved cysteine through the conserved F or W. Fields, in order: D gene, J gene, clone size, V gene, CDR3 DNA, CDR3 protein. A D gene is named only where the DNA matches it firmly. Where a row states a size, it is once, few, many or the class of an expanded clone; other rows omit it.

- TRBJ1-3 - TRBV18 TGTGCCAGCTCACCAACGGGGGAATGGGCTGGAAACACCATATATTTT CASSPTGEWAGNTIYF
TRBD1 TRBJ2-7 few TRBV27 TGTGCCAGCAGCAGACCGGGACAGGCCTACGAGCAGTACTTC CASSRPGQAYEQYF
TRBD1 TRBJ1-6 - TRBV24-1 TGTGCCACCAGTGCCGGGACAGCTAATTCACCCCTCCACTTT CATSAGTANSPLHF
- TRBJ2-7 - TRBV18 TGTGCCAGCTCACCACTTCAAGGGTCGGGAGAGCAGTACTTC CASSPLQGSGEQYF
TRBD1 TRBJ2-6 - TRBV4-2 TGTGCCAGCAGCCACACTACAGGGGTTGGGGCCAACGTCCTGACTTTC CASSHTTGVGANVLTF
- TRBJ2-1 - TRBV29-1 TGCAGCGTTGAAGACAGGTCAAGCTCCTACAATGAGCAGTTCTTC CSVEDRSSSYNEQFF
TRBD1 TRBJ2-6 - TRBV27 TGTGCCAGCAGAAGACAGGGTAATTCTGGGGCCAACGTCCTGACTTTC CASRRQGNSGANVLTF
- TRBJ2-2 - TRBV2 TGTGCCAGCAGCGATTCAGGAAGTAACACCGGGGAGCTGTTTTTT CASSDSGSNTGELFF
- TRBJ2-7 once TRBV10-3 TGTGCCATCAGTGATCAGGGTTCCTACGAGCAGTACTTC CAISDQGSYEQYF
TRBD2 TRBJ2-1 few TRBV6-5 TGTGCCAGCAGTTACGGTCTAGCGGGGACTGACAATGAGCAGTTCTTC CASSYGLAGTDNEQFF
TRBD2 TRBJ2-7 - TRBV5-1 TGCGCCAGCAGCACCGCCTTTGGGACAGGGGGACTAGCGGGAGTGTACGAGCAGTACTTC CASSTAFGTGGLAGVYEQYF
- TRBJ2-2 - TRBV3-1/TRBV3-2 TGTGCCGCTACAGCAGAGAACACCGGGGAGCTGTTTTTT CAATAENTGELFF
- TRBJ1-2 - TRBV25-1 TGTGCCAGCAGTGAATCCTGGGGGGGGATCGACTATGGCTACACCTTC CASSESWGGIDYGYTF
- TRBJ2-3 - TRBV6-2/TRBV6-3 TGTGCCAGCAGTTATGGGGCAGGGGCTAGCACAGATACGCAGTATTTT CASSYGAGASTDTQYF
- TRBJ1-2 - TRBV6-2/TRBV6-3 TGTGCCAGCAGTTACGAGGGTAACTATGGCTACACCTTC CASSYEGNYGYTF
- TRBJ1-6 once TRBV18 TGTGCCAGCTCACCACCGAGGGAGACTAATTCACCCCTCCACTTT CASSPPRETNSPLHF
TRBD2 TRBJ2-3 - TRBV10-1 TGCGCCAGCAGCTTAGGGCTAGCGGGAGGAGGTGATACGCAGTATTTT CASSLGLAGGGDTQYF
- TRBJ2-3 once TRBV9 TGTGCCAGCAGCGACGGGGTGGGTAGCACAGATACGCAGTATTTT CASSDGVGSTDTQYF
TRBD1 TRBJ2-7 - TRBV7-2 TGTGCCAGCAGCCCCGGACAGGGCGAGCAGTACTTC CASSPGQGEQYF
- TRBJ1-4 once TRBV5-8 TGTGCCAGCAGCGTGATGGGGGGAAGAAATGAAAAACTGTTTTTT CASSVMGGRNEKLFF
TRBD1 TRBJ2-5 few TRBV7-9 TGTGCCAGCAGCTCGACAGGGCGGGAGACCCAGTACTTC CASSSTGRETQYF
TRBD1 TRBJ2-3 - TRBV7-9 TGTGCCAGCAGCCTGACAGGGGCGGGCACAGATACGCAGTATTTT CASSLTGAGTDTQYF
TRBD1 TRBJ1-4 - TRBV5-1 TGCGCCAGCAGCCGTCAGGGGGATGAAAAACTGTTTTTT CASSRQGDEKLFF
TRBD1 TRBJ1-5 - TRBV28 TGTGCCAGCAGTCCTAGGGGGCGCAGCAATCAGCCCCAGCATTTT CASSPRGRSNQPQHF
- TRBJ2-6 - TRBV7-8 TGTGCCAGCAGCCGGTTTGAGGGAAATGGGGCCAACGTCCTGACTTTC CASSRFEGNGANVLTF
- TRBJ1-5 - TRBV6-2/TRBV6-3 TGTGCCAGCAGTTCCCCAGACATGCCAATTCAGCCCCAGCATTTT CASSSPDMPIQPQHF
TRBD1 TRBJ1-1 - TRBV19 TGTGCCAGTAGTCCTGGGACAGGGAGAACTGAAGCTTTCTTT CASSPGTGRTEAFF
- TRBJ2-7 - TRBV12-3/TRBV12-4 TGTGCCAGCAGTTTTGCGGTATACGAGCAGTACTTC CASSFAVYEQYF
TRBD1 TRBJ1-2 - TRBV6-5 TGTGCCAGCAGTTACACGACAGGGACTAACTATGGCTACACCTTC CASSYTTGTNYGYTF
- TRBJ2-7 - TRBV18 TGTGCCAGCTCACGAGACAGGCAGGAGGAGCAGTACTTC CASSRDRQEEQYF
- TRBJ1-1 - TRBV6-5 TGTGCCAGCAGTTACAGGCCTTCAGGGGAAGCTTTCTTT CASSYRPSGEAFF
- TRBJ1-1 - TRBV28 TGTGCCTCTGCCGAAGCGAACACTGAAGCTTTCTTT CASAEANTEAFF
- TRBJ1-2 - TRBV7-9 TGTGCCAGCAGCTTAGCCGGAGGATTTGGCTACACCTTC CASSLAGGFGYTF
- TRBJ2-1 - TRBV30 TGTGCCTGGAGTCCCCCCGGGAGCTATTACAATGAGCAGTTCTTC CAWSPPGSYYNEQFF
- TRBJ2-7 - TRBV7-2 TGTGCCAGCAGCTTTTCAGGGCCCTACGAGCAGTACTTC CASSFSGPYEQYF
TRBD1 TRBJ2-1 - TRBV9 TGTGCCAGCAGCGTAGAGGACAGGGGTCACAATGAGCAGTTCTTC CASSVEDRGHNEQFF
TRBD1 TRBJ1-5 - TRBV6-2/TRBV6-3 TGTGCCAGCAGTCCGATAAGGACAGGGTTGAATCAGCCCCAGCATTTT CASSPIRTGLNQPQHF
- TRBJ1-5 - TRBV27 TGTGCCAGCAGTTCATCGACTCTTTTGGATCAGCCCCAGCATTTT CASSSSTLLDQPQHF
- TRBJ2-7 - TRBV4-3 TGCGCCAGCAGCCCGGACAGAGCCTACGAGCAGTACTTC CASSPDRAYEQYF
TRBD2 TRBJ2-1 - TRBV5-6 TGTGCCAGCAGCCCCCCAGCGGGAGTTTCTAATGAGCAGTTCTTC CASSPPAGVSNEQFF
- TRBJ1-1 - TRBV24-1 TGTGCCACCAGTGGGGCGGGAGGGAACACTGAAGCTTTCTTT CATSGAGGNTEAFF
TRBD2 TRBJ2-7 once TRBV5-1 TGCGCCAGCAGCCTCGGGACTAGCGGTTACGAGCAGTACTTC CASSLGTSGYEQYF
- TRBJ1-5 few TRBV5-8 TGTGCCAGCCGCCGGGGCAATCAGCCCCAGCATTTT CASRRGNQPQHF
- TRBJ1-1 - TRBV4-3 TGCGCCAGCAGCCAAGGTGGACTAGCTTTCTTT CASSQGGLAFF
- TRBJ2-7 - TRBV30 TGTGCCTGGAAAAGAGACTACGAGCAGTACTTC CAWKRDYEQYF
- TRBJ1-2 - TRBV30 TGTGCCTGGAGTGTAGCTAGGGGAAACTATGGCTACACCTTC CAWSVARGNYGYTF
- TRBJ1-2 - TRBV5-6 TGTGCCAGCAGCCCCGGGGACTATGGCTACACCTTC CASSPGDYGYTF
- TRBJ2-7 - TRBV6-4 TGTGCCAGCAGTGAATCAGAAGGGGTCCATGGCGAGCAGTACTTC CASSESEGVHGEQYF
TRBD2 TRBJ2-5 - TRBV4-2 TGTGCCAGCAGCCAAGATCTGGCTAGCGGGGCAGAGACCCAGTACTTC CASSQDLASGAETQYF
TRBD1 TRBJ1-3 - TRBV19 TGTGCCAGTAGTATCCCCGGGACAGGGTCTAGAAGCGAAGGAAACACCATATATTTT CASSIPGTGSRSEGNTIYF
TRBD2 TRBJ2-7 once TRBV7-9 TGTGCCAGCAGCTCAGGCGGCGGGGGGGCCTACGAGCAGTACTTC CASSSGGGGAYEQYF
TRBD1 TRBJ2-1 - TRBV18 TGTGCCAGCCATGATTTGGACAGGGACCACAATGAGCAGTTCTTC CASHDLDRDHNEQFF
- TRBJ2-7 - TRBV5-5 TGTGCCAGCAGCCCCAGGGCCCTGGGCCTCTACGAGCAGTACTTC CASSPRALGLYEQYF
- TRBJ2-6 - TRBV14 TGTGCCAGCAGCCAAGGCTCTTTGAGACAGCCTCTATTTGGGGCCAACGTCCTGACTTTC CASSQGSLRQPLFGANVLTF
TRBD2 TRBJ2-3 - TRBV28 TGTGCCAGCAGTTTAAGACGACTAGCGGATATCACAGATACGCAGTATTTT CASSLRRLADITDTQYF
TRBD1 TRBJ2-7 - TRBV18 TGTGCCAGCTCAAACCGGGACAGGGGTCCCTACGAGCAGTACTTC CASSNRDRGPYEQYF
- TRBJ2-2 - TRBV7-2 TGTGCCAGCAGCTTAGTCTACGCGAACACCGGGGAGCTGTTTTTT CASSLVYANTGELFF